Listed below are T cell receptor beta chains from one sample, sequenced in a study of spatial heterogeneity in lung cancer. One entry per CDR3 protein results from TCRdb running MiXCR on the 5' RACE reads. The sample records tens of thousands of distinct CDR3 sequences, around 7.5% being singletons. The material sequenced was PBMCs, taken at surgery. These receptors all stem from a male donor with early-stage non-small cell lung cancer. Each CDR3 is given with its conserved first and last residue. The D gene is left open where the match is weak. Not every row has a clone size; where given, it reads once, few, many or a size class.

j_gene: TRBJ2-7
v_gene: TRBV2
d_gene: NA
abundance: NA
CDR3aa: CASSDTGAYEQYF
CDR3nt: TGTGCCAGCAGTGATACCGGTGCCTACGAGCAGTACTTC

j_gene: TRBJ2-1
v_gene: TRBV5-1
d_gene: TRBD2
abundance: few
CDR3aa: CASKRGDSYNEQFF
CDR3nt: TGCGCCAGCAAGCGGGGCGACTCCTACAATGAGCAGTTCTTC

j_gene: TRBJ2-2
v_gene: TRBV20-1
d_gene: NA
abundance: many
CDR3aa: CSARGLVNTGELFF
CDR3nt: TGCAGTGCCAGGGGACTGGTGAACACCGGGGAGCTGTTTTTT

j_gene: TRBJ1-2
v_gene: TRBV20-1
d_gene: NA
abundance: few
CDR3aa: CSARDSGQLLWGYTF
CDR3nt: TGCAGTGCTAGAGATTCAGGGCAGTTACTATGGGGCTACACCTTC

j_gene: TRBJ1-1
v_gene: TRBV6-5
d_gene: NA
abundance: many
CDR3aa: CASSYSGSHTEAFF
CDR3nt: TGTGCCAGCAGTTACTCGGGCAGCCACACTGAAGCTTTCTTT

j_gene: TRBJ2-1
v_gene: TRBV6-2/TRBV6-3
d_gene: NA
abundance: many
CDR3aa: CASSYLENYNEQFF
CDR3nt: TGTGCCAGCAGTTACCTAGAGAACTACAATGAGCAGTTCTTC

j_gene: TRBJ2-1
v_gene: TRBV7-3
d_gene: NA
abundance: few
CDR3aa: CASSFTGEAYNEQFF
CDR3nt: TGTGCCAGCAGCTTCACGGGAGAGGCCTACAATGAGCAGTTCTTC

j_gene: TRBJ1-2
v_gene: TRBV5-1
d_gene: TRBD1
abundance: many
CDR3aa: CASSPHRGHTYGYTF
CDR3nt: TGCGCCAGCAGCCCCCACAGGGGGCATACCTATGGCTACACCTTC

j_gene: TRBJ2-2
v_gene: TRBV4-1
d_gene: TRBD2
abundance: many
CDR3aa: CASRSPGSGTTGELFF
CDR3nt: TGCGCCAGCAGGTCCCCGGGTAGCGGGACCACCGGGGAGCTGTTTTTT

j_gene: TRBJ2-7
v_gene: TRBV9
d_gene: TRBD1
abundance: many
CDR3aa: CASSAGQGVSSYEQYF
CDR3nt: TGTGCCAGCAGCGCGGGACAGGGGGTGAGTTCCTACGAGCAGTACTTC

j_gene: TRBJ1-2
v_gene: TRBV29-1
d_gene: NA
abundance: few
CDR3aa: CSIGGGDYGYTF
CDR3nt: TGCAGCATTGGGGGTGGAGACTATGGCTACACCTTC

j_gene: TRBJ1-6
v_gene: TRBV7-2
d_gene: TRBD1
abundance: many
CDR3aa: CASSFGDRVNSPLHF
CDR3nt: TGTGCCAGCAGCTTTGGGGACAGGGTTAATTCACCCCTCCACTTT

j_gene: TRBJ2-3
v_gene: TRBV20-1
d_gene: NA
abundance: many
CDR3aa: CSARDYIWGTDTQYF
CDR3nt: TGCAGTGCTAGGGATTATATATGGGGGACAGATACGCAGTATTTT

j_gene: TRBJ2-5
v_gene: TRBV7-9
d_gene: NA
abundance: many
CDR3aa: CASSLDRETQYF
CDR3nt: TGTGCCAGCAGCTTAGATCGGGAGACCCAGTACTTC

j_gene: TRBJ1-2
v_gene: TRBV9
d_gene: NA
abundance: many
CDR3aa: CASSVVYGYTF
CDR3nt: TGTGCCAGCAGCGTAGTGTATGGCTACACCTTC

j_gene: TRBJ2-1
v_gene: TRBV20-1
d_gene: TRBD2
abundance: NA
CDR3aa: CSAPVRNSGNWNREQFF
CDR3nt: TGCAGTGCTCCCGTCAGGAATAGCGGGAACTGGAACCGGGAGCAGTTCTTC

j_gene: TRBJ2-1
v_gene: TRBV7-3
d_gene: NA
abundance: few
CDR3aa: CASSLGGADEQFF
CDR3nt: TGTGCCAGCAGCTTAGGAGGGGCGGATGAGCAGTTCTTC

j_gene: TRBJ2-3
v_gene: TRBV15
d_gene: NA
abundance: few
CDR3aa: CATSRDKARGITSTDTQYF
CDR3nt: TGTGCCACCAGCAGAGATAAGGCCCGGGGGATCACTAGCACAGATACGCAGTATTTT

j_gene: TRBJ1-2
v_gene: TRBV29-1
d_gene: NA
abundance: many
CDR3aa: CSVPLGYGYTF
CDR3nt: TGCAGCGTTCCCCTCGGTTATGGCTACACCTTC

j_gene: TRBJ1-2
v_gene: TRBV6-1
d_gene: TRBD1
abundance: few
CDR3aa: CASSSRGHGYTF
CDR3nt: TGTGCCAGCAGTTCCAGGGGGCACGGCTACACCTTC

j_gene: TRBJ2-1
v_gene: TRBV5-1
d_gene: NA
abundance: NA
CDR3aa: CASSLLDEQFF
CDR3nt: TGCGCCAGCAGCTTGCTAGATGAGCAGTTCTTC

j_gene: TRBJ1-2
v_gene: TRBV5-1
d_gene: TRBD1
abundance: many
CDR3aa: CASSYAGGAGYGYTF
CDR3nt: TGCGCCAGCAGCTACGCAGGGGGCGCGGGGTATGGCTACACCTTC

j_gene: TRBJ2-1
v_gene: TRBV11-2
d_gene: TRBD2
abundance: few
CDR3aa: CASSLYALASGGKNEQFF
CDR3nt: TGTGCCAGCAGCCTATACGCCTTGGCTAGCGGGGGTAAAAATGAGCAGTTCTTC

j_gene: TRBJ1-1
v_gene: TRBV20-1
d_gene: NA
abundance: NA
CDR3aa: CSARGSMNTEAFF
CDR3nt: TGCAGTGCTAGGGGATCTATGAACACTGAAGCTTTCTTT

j_gene: TRBJ1-1
v_gene: TRBV7-4
d_gene: NA
abundance: few
CDR3aa: CASSFQFGTMRDDTEAFF
CDR3nt: TGTGCCAGCAGCTTCCAATTCGGGACGATGCGCGATGACACTGAAGCTTTCTTT

j_gene: TRBJ2-7
v_gene: TRBV12-3/TRBV12-4
d_gene: TRBD1
abundance: NA
CDR3aa: CASSLAQIGQGSTYEQYF
CDR3nt: TGTGCCAGCAGTTTAGCGCAGATCGGACAGGGGTCGACCTACGAGCAGTACTTC

j_gene: TRBJ2-7
v_gene: TRBV6-1
d_gene: NA
abundance: NA
CDR3aa: CASSEVPYEQYF
CDR3nt: TGTGCCAGCAGTGAGGTCCCCTACGAGCAGTACTTC

j_gene: TRBJ2-3
v_gene: TRBV7-9
d_gene: NA
abundance: few
CDR3aa: CASSPILGDTQYF
CDR3nt: TGTGCCAGCAGCCCCATCTTAGGAGATACGCAGTATTTT

j_gene: TRBJ1-5
v_gene: TRBV6-5
d_gene: NA
abundance: many
CDR3aa: CASSPSLDQPQHF
CDR3nt: TGTGCCAGCAGCCCGTCCCTTGATCAGCCCCAGCATTTT

j_gene: TRBJ2-1
v_gene: TRBV30
d_gene: TRBD1
abundance: many
CDR3aa: CAWSGQGYEQFF
CDR3nt: TGTGCCTGGAGTGGACAGGGCTATGAGCAGTTCTTC

j_gene: TRBJ1-5
v_gene: TRBV29-1
d_gene: NA
abundance: many
CDR3aa: CSAQIFNQPQHF
CDR3nt: TGCAGCGCACAGATCTTCAATCAGCCCCAGCATTTT

j_gene: TRBJ1-3
v_gene: TRBV7-2
d_gene: NA
abundance: many
CDR3aa: CASSTAGFSGNTIYF
CDR3nt: TGTGCCAGCAGTACGGCGGGATTCTCTGGAAACACCATATATTTT

j_gene: TRBJ2-1
v_gene: TRBV7-3
d_gene: TRBD2
abundance: many
CDR3aa: CASSPAGANNEQFF
CDR3nt: TGTGCCAGCAGCCCAGCGGGGGCCAACAATGAGCAGTTCTTC

j_gene: TRBJ1-6
v_gene: TRBV6-5
d_gene: NA
abundance: many
CDR3aa: CASSYARGSPLHF
CDR3nt: TGTGCCAGCAGTTACGCCCGAGGCTCACCCCTCCACTTT

j_gene: TRBJ2-1
v_gene: TRBV7-2
d_gene: TRBD1
abundance: many
CDR3aa: CASSPDRGPYNEQFF
CDR3nt: TGTGCCAGCAGCCCAGACAGGGGGCCCTACAATGAGCAGTTCTTC

j_gene: TRBJ2-1
v_gene: TRBV30
d_gene: NA
abundance: few
CDR3aa: CACPGTGSYNEQFF
CDR3nt: TGTGCCTGTCCCGGGACTGGATCCTACAATGAGCAGTTCTTC

j_gene: TRBJ1-1
v_gene: TRBV12-3/TRBV12-4
d_gene: NA
abundance: many
CDR3aa: CASSVQGRTEAFF
CDR3nt: TGTGCCAGCAGTGTACAGGGTCGCACTGAAGCTTTCTTT

j_gene: TRBJ1-2
v_gene: TRBV18
d_gene: TRBD1
abundance: few
CDR3aa: CASSRAGQGSSGYTF
CDR3nt: TGTGCCAGCTCACGGGCGGGACAGGGGTCGAGTGGCTACACCTTC

j_gene: TRBJ2-3
v_gene: TRBV5-5
d_gene: NA
abundance: many
CDR3aa: CASSTLPRTESTDTQYF
CDR3nt: TGTGCCAGCAGCACACTTCCCCGGACAGAGAGCACAGATACGCAGTATTTT

j_gene: TRBJ1-5
v_gene: TRBV6-2/TRBV6-3
d_gene: NA
abundance: many
CDR3aa: CASTTQAQGGNQPQHF
CDR3nt: TGTGCCAGCACCACCCAAGCGCAGGGTGGCAATCAGCCCCAGCATTTT